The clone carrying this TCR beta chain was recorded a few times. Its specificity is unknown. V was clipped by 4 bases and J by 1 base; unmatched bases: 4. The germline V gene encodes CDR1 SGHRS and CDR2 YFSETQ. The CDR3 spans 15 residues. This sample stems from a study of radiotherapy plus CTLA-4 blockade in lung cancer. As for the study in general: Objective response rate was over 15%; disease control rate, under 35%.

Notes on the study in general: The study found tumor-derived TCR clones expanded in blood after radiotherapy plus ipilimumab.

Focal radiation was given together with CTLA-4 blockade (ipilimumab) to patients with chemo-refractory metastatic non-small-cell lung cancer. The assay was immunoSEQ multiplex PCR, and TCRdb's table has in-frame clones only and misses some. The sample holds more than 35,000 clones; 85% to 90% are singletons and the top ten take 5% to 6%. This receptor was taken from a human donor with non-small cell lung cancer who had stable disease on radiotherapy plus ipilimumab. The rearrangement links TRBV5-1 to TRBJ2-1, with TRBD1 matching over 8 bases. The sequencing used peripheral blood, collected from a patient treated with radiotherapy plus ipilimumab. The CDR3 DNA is TGCGCCAGCAGCGTGGGACAGGTGTCCTACAATGAGCAGTTCTTC. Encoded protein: CASSVGQVSYNEQFF.